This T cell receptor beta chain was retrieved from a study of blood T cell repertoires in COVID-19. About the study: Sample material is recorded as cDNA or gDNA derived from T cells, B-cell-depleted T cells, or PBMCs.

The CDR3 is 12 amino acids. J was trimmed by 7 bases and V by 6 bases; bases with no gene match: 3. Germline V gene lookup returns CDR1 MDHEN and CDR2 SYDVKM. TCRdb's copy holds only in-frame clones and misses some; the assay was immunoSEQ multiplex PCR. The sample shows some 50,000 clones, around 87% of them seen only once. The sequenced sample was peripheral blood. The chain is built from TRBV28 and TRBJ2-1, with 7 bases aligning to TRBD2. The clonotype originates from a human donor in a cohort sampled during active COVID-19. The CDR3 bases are TGTGCCAGCAGCCCACTAGCGAATGAGCAGTTCTTC. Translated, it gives CASSPLANEQFF.